A selection of T cell receptor beta chains follows, all from one sample in a study of regulatory T cells in long-lasting Graves disease. A single record per CDR3 protein comes from TCRdb applying MiXCR to the multiplex PCR reads. The table has around 400,000 distinct CDR3 sequences, about 16% seen once. The sequencing used peripheral blood mononuclear cells (PBMCs), collected at new diagnosis, from a patient treated with antithyroid drugs. All receptors come from a female donor with Graves disease. The CDR3 runs from the conserved cysteine through the conserved F or W. The order of the fields is D gene, clone size, V gene, J gene, CDR3 DNA, CDR3 protein. The D gene is left open where the match is weak. Only some rows state a clone size, as once, few, many or a class for expanded clones.

d_gene: TRBD2; abundance: many; v_gene: TRBV29-1; j_gene: TRBJ2-5; CDR3nt: TGCAGCGCCAAACCCCATCTAGCGGGGGGGGAGACCCAGTACTTC; CDR3aa: CSAKPHLAGGETQYF
d_gene: .; abundance: many; v_gene: TRBV28; j_gene: TRBJ1-5; CDR3nt: TGTGCCAGCAGTGGGCAGCCCCAGCATTTT; CDR3aa: CASSGQPQHF
d_gene: .; abundance: many; v_gene: TRBV20-1; j_gene: TRBJ1-5; CDR3nt: TGCAGTGCTAGAAGGACTCGCCAGGGTGACCAGCCCCAGCATTTT; CDR3aa: CSARRTRQGDQPQHF
d_gene: .; abundance: many; v_gene: TRBV28; j_gene: TRBJ1-1; CDR3nt: TGTGCCAGCAGTACGGGGCGGGGGCTTGAAGCTTTCTTT; CDR3aa: CASSTGRGLEAFF
d_gene: .; abundance: many; v_gene: TRBV13; j_gene: TRBJ1-1; CDR3nt: TGTGCCAGCAGCTTCCCCATTTCAGTCCAGATGAACACTGAAGCTTTCTTT; CDR3aa: CASSFPISVQMNTEAFF
d_gene: TRBD1; abundance: many; v_gene: TRBV7-8; j_gene: TRBJ2-7; CDR3nt: TGTGCCAGCAGCCCATGGACAGGGACGCATTACGAGCAGTACTTC; CDR3aa: CASSPWTGTHYEQYF
d_gene: .; abundance: many; v_gene: TRBV5-1; j_gene: TRBJ1-4; CDR3nt: TGCGCCAGCATACAAAGCCTTGAAAAACTGTTTTTT; CDR3aa: CASIQSLEKLFF
d_gene: .; abundance: many; v_gene: TRBV12-3/TRBV12-4; j_gene: TRBJ1-5; CDR3nt: TGTGCCAGCAGTTTGGGTCCTTACCTCGGGGCCGATAATAGCAATCAGCCCCAGCATTTT; CDR3aa: CASSLGPYLGADNSNQPQHF
d_gene: .; abundance: many; v_gene: TRBV2; j_gene: TRBJ2-1; CDR3nt: TGTGCCAGCAGTGTCAACCTTGAAAGGGGGAATGACAATGAGCAGTTCTTC; CDR3aa: CASSVNLERGNDNEQFF
d_gene: .; abundance: many; v_gene: TRBV12-3/TRBV12-4; j_gene: TRBJ2-5; CDR3nt: TGTGCCAGCAGTTTAAATTGGGAGACCCAGTACTTC; CDR3aa: CASSLNWETQYF
d_gene: .; abundance: .; v_gene: TRBV12-3/TRBV12-4; j_gene: TRBJ1-4; CDR3nt: TGTGCCAGCAGTTCCAGGGGAGATGGTGAAAAACTGTTTTTT; CDR3aa: CASSSRGDGEKLFF
d_gene: TRBD1; abundance: many; v_gene: TRBV19; j_gene: TRBJ1-5; CDR3nt: TGTGCCAGTAGTATGGACCCGCGGACAGGGTATAGGGTTGAGCCCCAGCATTTT; CDR3aa: CASSMDPRTGYRVEPQHF
d_gene: TRBD2; abundance: few; v_gene: TRBV7-9; j_gene: TRBJ2-3; CDR3nt: TGTGCCAGCACGCCGCAGCGGGGCCTCACAGATACGCAGTATTTT; CDR3aa: CASTPQRGLTDTQYF
d_gene: .; abundance: .; v_gene: TRBV7-2; j_gene: TRBJ2-5; CDR3nt: TGTGCCAGCAGCCCGAGCCGAGGGGGTCAAGAGACCCAGTACTTC; CDR3aa: CASSPSRGGQETQYF
d_gene: TRBD1; abundance: few; v_gene: TRBV5-4; j_gene: TRBJ1-4; CDR3nt: TGTGCCAGCAGCGTAGACAGGGGGGCAGGCGGCGAAAAACTGTTTTTT; CDR3aa: CASSVDRGAGGEKLFF
d_gene: .; abundance: many; v_gene: TRBV7-8; j_gene: TRBJ2-7; CDR3nt: TGTGCCAGCAGCTTAATCGCGGGGCAGTCCTACGAGCAGTACTTC; CDR3aa: CASSLIAGQSYEQYF
d_gene: .; abundance: many; v_gene: TRBV7-9; j_gene: TRBJ2-7; CDR3nt: TGTGCCAGCAGCTTACAGGGCGCCTCCTACGAGCAGTACTTC; CDR3aa: CASSLQGASYEQYF
d_gene: .; abundance: .; v_gene: TRBV19; j_gene: TRBJ1-6; CDR3nt: TGTGCCAGCCGACGAACCCTTTCAAACTCACCCCTCCACTTT; CDR3aa: CASRRTLSNSPLHF
d_gene: TRBD2; abundance: many; v_gene: TRBV12-3/TRBV12-4; j_gene: TRBJ2-1; CDR3nt: TGTGCCAGCAGTTGGGGGACTAGCGGTAATGAGCAGTTCTTC; CDR3aa: CASSWGTSGNEQFF
d_gene: .; abundance: .; v_gene: TRBV2; j_gene: TRBJ1-1; CDR3nt: TGTGCCAGCAGAACAGGGAGGACTGAAGCTTTCTTT; CDR3aa: CASRTGRTEAFF
d_gene: .; abundance: few; v_gene: TRBV7-3; j_gene: TRBJ2-6; CDR3nt: TGTGCCAGCAGCCTTGGCAGGGGACGCTCTGGGGCCAACGTCCTGACTTTC; CDR3aa: CASSLGRGRSGANVLTF
d_gene: TRBD2; abundance: many; v_gene: TRBV20-1; j_gene: TRBJ2-7; CDR3nt: TGCAGTGCTGGGCTAGCGGGAGGGCCCTACGAGCAGTACTTC; CDR3aa: CSAGLAGGPYEQYF
d_gene: TRBD1; abundance: many; v_gene: TRBV11-2; j_gene: TRBJ1-6; CDR3nt: TGTGCCAGCACCCCCCTCGGGGGACAGGGGCGATTAAGGTCACCCCTCCACTTT; CDR3aa: CASTPLGGQGRLRSPLHF